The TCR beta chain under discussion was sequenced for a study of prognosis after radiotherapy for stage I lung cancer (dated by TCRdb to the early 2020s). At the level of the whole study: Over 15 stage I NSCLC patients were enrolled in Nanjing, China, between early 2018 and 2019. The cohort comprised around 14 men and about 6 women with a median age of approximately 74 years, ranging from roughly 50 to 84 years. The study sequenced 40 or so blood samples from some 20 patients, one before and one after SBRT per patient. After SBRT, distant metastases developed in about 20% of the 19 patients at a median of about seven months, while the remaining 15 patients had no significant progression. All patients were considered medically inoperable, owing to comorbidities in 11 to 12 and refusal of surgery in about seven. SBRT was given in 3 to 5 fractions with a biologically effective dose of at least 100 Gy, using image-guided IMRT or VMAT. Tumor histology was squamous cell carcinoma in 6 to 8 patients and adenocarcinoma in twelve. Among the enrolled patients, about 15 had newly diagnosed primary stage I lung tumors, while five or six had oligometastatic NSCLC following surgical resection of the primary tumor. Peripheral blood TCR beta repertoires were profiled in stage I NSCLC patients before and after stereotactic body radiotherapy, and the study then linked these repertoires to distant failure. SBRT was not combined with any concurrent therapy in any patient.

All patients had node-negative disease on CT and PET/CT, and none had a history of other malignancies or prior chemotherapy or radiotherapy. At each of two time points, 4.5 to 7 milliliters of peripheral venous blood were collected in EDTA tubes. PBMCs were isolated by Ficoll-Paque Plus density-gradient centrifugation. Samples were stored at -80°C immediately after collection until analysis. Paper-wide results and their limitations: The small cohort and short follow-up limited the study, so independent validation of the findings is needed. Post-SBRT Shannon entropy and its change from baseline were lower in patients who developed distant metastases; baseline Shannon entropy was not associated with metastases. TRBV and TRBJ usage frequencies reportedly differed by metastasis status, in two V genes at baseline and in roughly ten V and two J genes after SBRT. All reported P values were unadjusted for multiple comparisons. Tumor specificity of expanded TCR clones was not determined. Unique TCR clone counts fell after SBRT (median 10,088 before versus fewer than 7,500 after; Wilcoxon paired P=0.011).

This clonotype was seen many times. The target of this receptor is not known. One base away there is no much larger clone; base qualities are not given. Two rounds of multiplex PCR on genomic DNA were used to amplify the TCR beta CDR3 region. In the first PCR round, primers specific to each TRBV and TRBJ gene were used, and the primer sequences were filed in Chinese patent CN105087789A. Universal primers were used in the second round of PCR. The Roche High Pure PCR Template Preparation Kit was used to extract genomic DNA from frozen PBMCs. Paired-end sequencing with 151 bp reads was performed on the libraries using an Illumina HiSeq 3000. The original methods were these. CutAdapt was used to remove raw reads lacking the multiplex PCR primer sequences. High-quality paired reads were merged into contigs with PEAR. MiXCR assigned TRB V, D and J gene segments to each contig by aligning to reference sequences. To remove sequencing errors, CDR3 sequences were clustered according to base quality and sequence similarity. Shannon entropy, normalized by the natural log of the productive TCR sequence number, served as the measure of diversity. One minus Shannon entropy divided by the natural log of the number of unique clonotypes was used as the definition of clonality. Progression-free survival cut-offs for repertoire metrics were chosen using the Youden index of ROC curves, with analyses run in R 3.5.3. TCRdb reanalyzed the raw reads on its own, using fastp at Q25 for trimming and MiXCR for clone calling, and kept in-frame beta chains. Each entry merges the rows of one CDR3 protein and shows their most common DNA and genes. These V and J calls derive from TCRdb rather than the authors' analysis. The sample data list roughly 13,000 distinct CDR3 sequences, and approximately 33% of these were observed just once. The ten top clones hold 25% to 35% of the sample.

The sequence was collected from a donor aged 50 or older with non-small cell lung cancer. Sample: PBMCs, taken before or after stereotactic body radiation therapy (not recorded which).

For the CDR3, the sequence is CASSLITSVREQYF. In nucleotide form, the sequence is TGTGCCAGCAGCTTAATCACTAGCGTGCGCGAGCAGTACTTC. The chain is assembled from TRBV5-8 and TRBJ2-7; TRBD2 fits 7 bases in the junction. Germline trimming amounts to 2 bases on V and 6 bases on J, with 8 as the count of junction bases outside the gene matches. Reading from cysteine to phenylalanine, the CDR3 counts 14 amino acids. Only the CDR3 DNA is retained, 42 bases long and in frame from the first base. CDR1 and CDR2 were assigned from the germline V gene as SGHTS and YDEGEE.